The 24 T cell receptor beta chains below come from one sample, sequenced in a study of response to subunit inactivated influenza vaccine. TCRdb reanalysed the RT-PCR reads using MiXCR and keeps one entry per CDR3 protein. The data contain 650,000 or so distinct CDR3 sequences, 11% to 15% of them singletons. The material sequenced was PBMCs from blood, taken 14 to 15 days before vaccination. The receptors derive from a man in his forties or fifties who received an inactivated influenza vaccine.

The rearrangement joins TRBV25-1 to TRBJ1-2; D unclear. V lost 2 bases and J 7 bases, leaving 8 bases between the germline ends. The length of the CDR3 is 12 residues. The germline gives CDR1 MGHDK, CDR2 SYGVNS. CDR3 sequence (DNA): TGTGCCAGCAGTGAACCGAGGGCTGGCTACACCTTC. As protein: CASSEPRAGYTF.

V usage is TRBV19 and J usage is TRBJ1-1; no definite D call. This CDR3 comprises 15 residues. V lost 5 bases, J lost 0 bases, and 13 bases lay in between. Germline CDR1 is LNHDA and CDR2 is SQIVND (reference sequence). CDR3 residues: CASSAHDTMNTEAFF. The CDR3 nucleotides read TGTGCCAGTAGTGCTCACGACACCATGAACACTGAAGCTTTCTTT.

This clonotype was counted only a few times. This chain links TRBV14 with TRBJ1-1, with D maybe TRBD1 (6 bases). The length of the CDR3 is 14 residues. The germline V and J ends were trimmed by 5 bases and 11 bases, with 21 bases remaining between them. From germline, CDR1 is SGHDN and CDR2 FVKESK. Here the CDR3 reads CASSGGATRSGAFF. As DNA, the CDR3 is TGTGCCAGCAGCGGGGGGGCTACCAGGAGCGGGGCTTTCTTT.

This clonotype occurred once. This chain connects TRBV2 to TRBJ2-4; no clear D gene. V gave up 5 bases and J gave up 1 base, with 12 bases separating them. The CDR3 has 15 amino acids. CDR1 SNHLY and CDR2 FYNNEI come from the germline V gene. The CDR3 is CASSRTYGAKNIQYF. The CDR3 DNA is TGTGCCAGCAGTCGGACCTACGGGGCCAAAAACATTCAGTACTTC.

This clonotype appeared a few times. This sequence joins TRBV20-1 and TRBJ2-1; D uncertain. CDR1 is DFQATT and CDR2 is SNEGSKA in the germline V gene (reference sequence). The ends were cut back, 3 bases at V and 7 bases at J, with 10 bases in the middle. CDR3 length: 12 residues. The CDR3 DNA reads as TGCAGTGCTAGGTTAGCAACGAATGAGCAGTTCTTC. Translating it yields CSARLATNEQFF.

The chain uses TRBV18 and TRBJ2-3; D is uncertain. The CDR3 contains 14 residues. Germline V gives CDR1 KGHSH, CDR2 LQKENI. Trimming took 3 bases from V and 0 from J, leaving 7 bases between them. CDR3 coding DNA: TGTGCCAGCTCACCTACCTTAAGCACAGATACGCAGTATTTT. Amino acids: CASSPTLSTDTQYF.

This clonotype was recorded a few times. The genes are TRBV20-1 and TRBJ2-5, with D possibly being TRBD1 (5 bases). This CDR3 has 13 residues. CDR1 is DFQATT, CDR2 SNEGSKA, per germline (reference sequence). V was clipped by 1 base and J by 9 bases, with 15 bases between them. The CDR3 sequence is CSARGDRVLAQYF. The CDR3 nucleotides are TGCAGTGCTAGAGGAGACAGAGTCTTGGCCCAGTACTTC.

The sample holds many counts of this clonotype. The chain links TRBV4-1 to TRBJ1-2; D gene unclear. This CDR3 is 12 amino acids long. The germline V gene encodes CDR1 MGHRA and CDR2 YSYEKL. V was trimmed by 4 bases and J by 7 bases, leaving 10 bases between them. The CDR3: CASSPSMGGYTF. In DNA form, the CDR3 reads TGCGCCAGCAGCCCGTCCATGGGTGGCTACACCTTC.

This clonotype was counted a single time. The rearrangement joins TRBV7-8 to TRBJ2-5; no definite D call. CDR1 is SGHVS, CDR2 FQNEAQ, per germline. The V end lost 4 bases, the J end lost 3 bases, and 12 bases lay between the germline ends. The CDR3 is 14 residues long. Here the CDR3 DNA reads TGTGCCAGCAGCTCCTTAGGGTTTGAAGAGACCCAGTACTTC. Amino acids: CASSSLGFEETQYF.

This clonotype has only a few counts. This chain links TRBV27 with TRBJ2-3; D remains unclear. Trimming cost V 7 bases and J 3 bases, with 5 bases left between them. CDR1 and CDR2 (germline): MNHEY, SMNVEV (reference sequence). This CDR3 region has 11 residues. CDR3 coding DNA: TGTGCCAGCATCGGGACAGATACGCAGTATTTT. It translates to CASIGTDTQYF.

V and J are TRBV29-1 and TRBJ2-7; 9 bases fit TRBD2. Losses at the gene ends were 4 bases for V and 11 bases for J; bases not matched to a gene: 9. The CDR3 runs 12 residues. The germline gives CDR1 SQVTM, CDR2 ANQGSEA. CDR3 amino acids: CSVVLGVAGEYF. CDR3 DNA sequence: TGCAGCGTTGTTTTGGGGGTAGCGGGAGAGTACTTC.

The chain couples TRBV28 to TRBJ1-1; D is perhaps TRBD1 (5 bases). The CDR3 covers 13 residues. Germline V gene data show CDR1 as MDHEN and CDR2 as SYDVKM. Deletions cut 2 bases from V and 6 bases from J, with 10 bases between. CDR3 loop: CASSLAGLAEAFF. CDR3 coding DNA: TGTGCCAGCAGTTTAGCGGGGCTCGCTGAAGCTTTCTTT.

This chain joins TRBV9 and TRBJ2-3; 7 bases map to TRBD1. This CDR3 spans 16 amino acids. Germline CDR1 reads SGDLS; CDR2 reads YYNGEE. V was clipped by 0 bases and J by 0 bases; unmatched bases: 4. CDR3 protein: CASSVGTGRSTDTQYF. The CDR3 DNA follows: TGTGCCAGCAGCGTAGGGACAGGCAGGAGCACAGATACGCAGTATTTT.

The rearrangement uses TRBV11-2 and TRBJ2-2; 7 nucleotides match TRBD1. V was pared by 1 base and J by 5 bases, with 4 bases of the junction left unmatched. The length of the CDR3 is 15 residues. In germline, CDR1 is SGHAT, CDR2 FQNNGV. CDR3: CASSLVDRRTGELFF. The DNA for the CDR3 is TGTGCCAGCAGCTTAGTGGACAGGCGGACCGGGGAGCTGTTTTTT. Filled out from reference TRBV11-2 and TRBJ2-2, the complete variable domain reads EAGVAQSPRYKIIEKRQSVAFWCNPISGHATLYWYQQILGQGPKLLIQFQNNGVVDDSQLPKDRFSAERLKGVDSTLKIQPAKLEDSAVYLCASSLVDRRTGELFFGEGSRLTVL.

This clonotype has a handful of counts. V usage is TRBV4-3 and J usage is TRBJ2-5, with D hard to call. Germline V gives CDR1 LGHNA, CDR2 YSLEER. Trimming cost V 5 bases and J 7 bases, with 20 bases left between them. The CDR3 has 15 amino acids. The CDR3 sequence: CASSSKRHSPGTQYF. The CDR3 DNA sequence: TGCGCCAGCAGCTCCAAGAGGCATAGCCCCGGGACCCAGTACTTC.

This chain uses TRBV10-1 with TRBJ2-7; the D gene is possibly TRBD1 (6 bases). The CDR3 is made up of 15 amino acids. The germline V gene has CDR1 WNHNN and CDR2 SYGVQD (reference sequence). The V and J ends lost 0 bases and 3 bases respectively, with 12 bases between them. The CDR3 is CASSESNRVNYEQYF. For the CDR3, the DNA is TGCGCCAGCAGTGAGTCGAACAGGGTAAACTACGAGCAGTACTTC.

This clonotype showed up many times. The chain combines TRBV7-8 with TRBJ2-1; TRBD2 matches at 14 bases. Germline V gives CDR1 SGHVS, CDR2 FQNEAQ. Trimming cost V 5 bases and J 9 bases; bases outside gene matches: 6. The CDR3 totals 15 residues. The CDR3 coding sequence is TGTGCCAGCAGCCGCGGGACTAGCGGGGGTGTTGAGCAGTTCTTC. It specifies CASSRGTSGGVEQFF.

This sequence joins TRBV7-9 and TRBJ1-2, with TRBD1 identical over 10 bases. Per the germline V gene, CDR1 is SEHNR and CDR2 is FQNEAQ (reference sequence). Trimming cost V 3 bases and J 2 bases; bases outside gene matches: 6. The CDR3 covers 16 residues. The CDR3 bases are TGTGCCAGCAGCTTCCCACCGGGACAGGGGAACTATGGCTACACCTTC. Translated, it gives CASSFPPGQGNYGYTF.

Concerning this clonotype: This clone may be a read error of a much larger clone one base away. In this CDR3 the conserved last residue, phenylalanine or tryptophan, is missing, so a read error is likely. This chain links TRBV7-6 with TRBJ2-7; either TRBD1 or TRBD2 may fit D (5 bases each). This CDR3 is built from 15 residues. Per germline, CDR1 SGHVS and CDR2 FNYEAQ. V was pared by 3 bases and J by 3 bases, with 15 bases between. The CDR3: CASSFGAGFNYEQYL. DNA of the CDR3: TGTGCCAGCAGCTTCGGGGCGGGCTTTAACTACGAGCAGTACCTC.

This clonotype appeared a few times. The gene calls are TRBV20-1 and TRBJ2-1, with 9 bases fitting TRBD2. The trim removed 4 bases at V and 5 bases at J, leaving 3 bases unmatched. Per germline, CDR1 DFQATT and CDR2 SNEGSKA (reference sequence). This CDR3 spans 13 amino acids. CDR3 region: CSAKTSGNNEQFF. CDR3 bases: TGCAGTGCTAAGACTAGCGGTAACAATGAGCAGTTCTTC.

The chain links TRBV7-2 to TRBJ2-7; possibly TRBD1 or TRBD2 for D (6 bases each). Trimming removed 6 bases at V and 5 bases at J, with 11 bases between. The CDR3 length is 12 residues. Germline assignment: CDR1 SGHTA and CDR2 FQGNSA. DNA of the CDR3: TGTGCCAGCAGAAGGGGGGCCCACGAGCAGTACTTC. Its protein is CASRRGAHEQYF.

The rearrangement uses TRBV12-3 or TRBV12-4 and TRBJ2-1, with unresolved D. CDR3 length: 12 amino acids. The ends were cut back, 5 bases at V and 7 bases at J, with 9 bases in the middle. Written as DNA, the CDR3 is TGTGCCAGCAGTCCTATCCTAAATGAGCAGTTCTTC. This gives the protein CASSPILNEQFF.

There are a few counts of this clonotype. The DNA of the CDR3 is TGTGCCACCAGCAGACTTGGGGGGGGAACCTACGAGCAGTACTTC. This encodes CATSRLGGGTYEQYF. The chain carries TRBV15 and TRBJ2-7; 7 bases agree with TRBD2. Germline CDR1 and CDR2: LNHNV and YYDKDF (reference sequence). V was pared by 2 bases and J by 2 bases, with 6 bases of the junction left unmatched. The CDR3 extends over 15 amino acids.

This clonotype was seen just once. This may arise from a read error, as a much more abundant clone is one base away. This chain joins TRBV4-1 and TRBJ2-7; D is unclear. With the DNA end fitting TRBJ2-1 better, the J assignment may be wrong. CDR1 MGHRA and CDR2 YSYEKL come from the germline V gene. The CDR3 sequence is 14 residues long. The CDR3 is CASSQESGPYEQFF. In DNA form, the CDR3 reads TGCGCCAGCAGCCAAGAGTCAGGCCCCTACGAGCAGTTCTTC.